A selection of T cell receptor beta chains follows, all from one sample in a study of cytomegalovirus exposure and HLA in healthy donors. The protocol was immunoSEQ multiplex PCR, while the TCRdb copy is restricted to in-frame clones and leaves out a portion. The sample records about 160,000 clones, just under 80% being singletons. Source material: PBMCs. These TCRs come from a woman in her 50s in good health and CMV-seronegative. CDR3s include the opening cysteine and the closing phenylalanine or tryptophan. The order of the fields is V gene, D gene, clone size, J gene, CDR3 DNA, CDR3 protein. The D gene is left open where the match is weak. Only part of the rows carry a size: once, few, many, or a class if the clone is expanded.

V: TRBV11-2
D: .
size: once
J: TRBJ2-4
DNA: TGTGCCAGCAGCTCAACAGGGAATATATACAAAAACATTCAGTACTTC
CDR3: CASSSTGNIYKNIQYF

V: TRBV2
D: TRBD2
size: .
J: TRBJ2-2
DNA: TGTGCCAGCGGGATAGCGGGACTTTCTACCGGGGAGCTGTTTTTT
CDR3: CASGIAGLSTGELFF

V: TRBV5-4
D: TRBD1
size: .
J: TRBJ1-4
DNA: TGTGCCAGCAGCCCGGACAGGGCGTATGAAAAACTGTTTTTT
CDR3: CASSPDRAYEKLFF

V: TRBV5-4
D: .
size: .
J: TRBJ2-1
DNA: TGTGCCAGCAGCTTGGAAAGGGGGAGTAATGAGCAGTTCTTC
CDR3: CASSLERGSNEQFF

V: TRBV5-1
D: TRBD2
size: .
J: TRBJ2-1
DNA: TGCGCCAGCAGCGGCAGCGGGGGGTACAATGAGCAGTTCTTC
CDR3: CASSGSGGYNEQFF

V: TRBV4-1
D: .
size: .
J: TRBJ1-1
DNA: TGCGCCAGCAGCCACGCTCCGGGAACACTGGGCACTGAAGCTTTCTTT
CDR3: CASSHAPGTLGTEAFF

V: TRBV6-6
D: .
size: .
J: TRBJ1-2
DNA: TGTGCCAGCAGTCTCAGGGGTAAGGACGGCTACACCTTC
CDR3: CASSLRGKDGYTF

V: TRBV25-1
D: .
size: .
J: TRBJ1-6
DNA: TGTGCCAGCACAGGGGCTCCCATTAATTCACCCCTCCACTTT
CDR3: CASTGAPINSPLHF

V: TRBV5-1
D: .
size: .
J: TRBJ2-7
DNA: TGCGCCAGCAGCTCTCTATCCTCTACCCACGAGCAGTACTTC
CDR3: CASSSLSSTHEQYF

V: TRBV4-2
D: TRBD2
size: .
J: TRBJ2-2
DNA: TGTGCCAGCAGCCAAGTGGTCAGCGGGGGGGCACCCGGGGAGCTGTTTTTT
CDR3: CASSQVVSGGAPGELFF

V: TRBV2
D: .
size: few
J: TRBJ2-6
DNA: TGTGCCAGCAGAGACAGGTCCGGTGGGGCCAACGTCCTGACTTTC
CDR3: CASRDRSGGANVLTF

V: TRBV7-9
D: .
size: few
J: TRBJ1-2
DNA: TGTGCCAGCAGCCGTGTCCGGGAAAACTATGGCTACACCTTC
CDR3: CASSRVRENYGYTF

V: TRBV28
D: .
size: .
J: TRBJ1-6
DNA: TGTGCCAGCAGTTTCGAGGGAATCGAAAATTCACCCCTCCACTTT
CDR3: CASSFEGIENSPLHF

V: TRBV19
D: .
size: .
J: TRBJ2-6
DNA: TGTGCCAGTAGTATTTTACAGGGGGGGACTGGGGCCAACGTCCTGACTTTC
CDR3: CASSILQGGTGANVLTF

V: TRBV5-4
D: .
size: .
J: TRBJ1-6
DNA: TGTGCCAGCAGATTACGCGGTTCACCCCTCCACTTT
CDR3: CASRLRGSPLHF

V: TRBV7-2
D: TRBD1
size: .
J: TRBJ2-7
DNA: TGTGCCAGCAGCTTAGAGACAGGGTCCCGTGGGGAGCAGTACTTC
CDR3: CASSLETGSRGEQYF

V: TRBV7-6
D: .
size: once
J: TRBJ1-1
DNA: TGTGCCAGCAGCTCAGCGGGGGGGTGGAACACTGAAGCTTTCTTT
CDR3: CASSSAGGWNTEAFF

V: TRBV7-2
D: .
size: .
J: TRBJ2-5
DNA: TGTGCCAGCAGCTTAGACAGGGCCCAAGAGACCCAGTACTTC
CDR3: CASSLDRAQETQYF

V: TRBV15
D: TRBD1
size: .
J: TRBJ1-5
DNA: TGTGCCACCAGCAGAGATCAGGGGGATCAGCCCCAGCATTTT
CDR3: CATSRDQGDQPQHF

V: TRBV5-1
D: TRBD2
size: .
J: TRBJ2-1
DNA: TGCGCCAGCAGCTCTGCGGGGGGCTACAATGAGCAGTTCTTC
CDR3: CASSSAGGYNEQFF

V: TRBV4-2
D: TRBD1
size: .
J: TRBJ2-7
DNA: TGTGCCAGCAGCCCCGGGACAGGGGTTTACGAGCAGTACTTC
CDR3: CASSPGTGVYEQYF

V: TRBV7-2
D: TRBD1
size: .
J: TRBJ2-1
DNA: TGTGCCAGCAGCTCAGGACAGGGGGCAAGGGAGTTCTTC
CDR3: CASSSGQGAREFF

V: TRBV19
D: TRBD1
size: once
J: TRBJ1-2
DNA: TGTGCCAGTAGTATCGGGACAGAGTATGGCTACACCTTC
CDR3: CASSIGTEYGYTF

V: TRBV6-4
D: .
size: once
J: TRBJ2-2
DNA: TGTGCCAGCAGTGTCACGACAGGCCCGGGCACCGGGGAGCTGTTTTTT
CDR3: CASSVTTGPGTGELFF

V: TRBV5-8
D: .
size: .
J: TRBJ2-7
DNA: TGTGCCAGCAGTCGCCGGGACAATTACGAGCAGTACTTC
CDR3: CASSRRDNYEQYF

V: TRBV19
D: TRBD1
size: .
J: TRBJ2-1
DNA: TGTGCCAGTAGAACAGGGGGCAGTGGCAATGAGCAGTTCTTC
CDR3: CASRTGGSGNEQFF

V: TRBV27
D: .
size: .
J: TRBJ1-4
DNA: TGTGCCAGCAGTTTGGACAGCCTAAGTAAAAAACTGTTTTTT
CDR3: CASSLDSLSKKLFF

V: TRBV6-5
D: .
size: .
J: TRBJ2-2
DNA: TGTGCCAGCACTCGGGGCGGGGAGCTGTTTTTT
CDR3: CASTRGGELFF

V: TRBV7-2
D: .
size: .
J: TRBJ1-3
DNA: TGTGCCAGCAGCTACGACAGCTCTGGAAACACCATATATTTT
CDR3: CASSYDSSGNTIYF

V: TRBV5-1
D: .
size: .
J: TRBJ1-1
DNA: TGCGCCAGTAAGACAACGAACACTGAAGCTTTCTTT
CDR3: CASKTTNTEAFF